This T cell receptor beta chain was identified in a study of blood T cell repertoires in COVID-19. Study information: The United States, Italy and Spain supplied acute and convalescent COVID-19 samples. Sample material is recorded as cDNA or gDNA derived from T cells, B-cell-depleted T cells, or PBMCs.

In the source study's methods: How many nucleated cells were present was estimated from reference gene primer amplification. Produced via immunoSEQ multiplex PCR; TCRdb's table is partial and in-frame only. V, J and clone size were drawn from that table, and D and trimming were deduced from the DNA. This repertoire shows 300,000 to 350,000 clones, roughly 90% found once; its top ten account for about 2.5%. Germline lookup yields CDR1 SGHNT and CDR2 YYREEE (reference sequence). The CDR3 runs 14 residues. Trimming took 3 bases from V and 3 from J, leaving 12 bases between them. This chain connects TRBV5-4 to TRBJ1-1, with no clear D. Sequences were obtained from peripheral blood. This clonotype originated in a young man with active or convalescent COVID-19. In nucleotides, the CDR3 is TGTGCCAGCAGCTCGACACTCACGGACACTGAAGCTTTCTTT. Amino acid sequence: CASSSTLTDTEAFF.